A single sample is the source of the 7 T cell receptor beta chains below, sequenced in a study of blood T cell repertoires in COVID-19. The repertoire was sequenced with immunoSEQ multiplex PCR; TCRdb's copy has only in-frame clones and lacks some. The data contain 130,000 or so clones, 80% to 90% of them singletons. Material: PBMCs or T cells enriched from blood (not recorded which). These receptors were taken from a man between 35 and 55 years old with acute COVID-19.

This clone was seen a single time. CDR3 protein: CASSESRSLPEAFF. Here the CDR3 DNA reads TGTGCCAGCAGTGAGTCGAGGAGCCTTCCTGAAGCTTTCTTT. The V call is TRBV6-1, the J call TRBJ1-1; D gene unclear. V lost 3 bases, J lost 6 bases, and 14 bases lay in between. Germline V gives CDR1 MNHNS, CDR2 SASEGT. There are 14 residues in the CDR3.

The CDR3 region has the DNA TGTGCCAGCACTGCCGGGGGGGCGAACTATGGCTACACCTTC. Its protein is CASTAGGANYGYTF. The rearrangement uses TRBV7-2 and TRBJ1-2; D possibly corresponds to TRBD1 (6 bases). V was cut by 7 bases and J by 2 bases, with 14 bases left in between. The CDR3 has 14 residues. Germline loops: CDR1 SGHTA, CDR2 FQGNSA.

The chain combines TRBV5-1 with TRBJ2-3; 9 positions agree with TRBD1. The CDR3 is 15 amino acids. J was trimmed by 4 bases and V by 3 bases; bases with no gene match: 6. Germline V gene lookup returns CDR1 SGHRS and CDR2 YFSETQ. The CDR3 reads CASSSAGTGSDTQYF. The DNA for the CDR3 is TGCGCCAGCAGCTCGGCCGGGACAGGGTCAGATACGCAGTATTTT.

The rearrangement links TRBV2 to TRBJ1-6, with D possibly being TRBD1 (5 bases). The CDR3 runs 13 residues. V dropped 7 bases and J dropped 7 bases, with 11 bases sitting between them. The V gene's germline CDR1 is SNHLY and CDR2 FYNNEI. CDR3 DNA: TGTGCCAGCATCAGGGCCAGAAATTCACCCCTCCACTTT. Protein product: CASIRARNSPLHF.

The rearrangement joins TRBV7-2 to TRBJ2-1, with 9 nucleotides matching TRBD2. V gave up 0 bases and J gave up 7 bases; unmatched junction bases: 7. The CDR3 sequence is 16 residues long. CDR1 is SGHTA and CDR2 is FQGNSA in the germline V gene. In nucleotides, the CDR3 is TGTGCCAGCAGCTTAGCCATGCTAGCGGGAAATAATGAGCAGTTCTTC. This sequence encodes CASSLAMLAGNNEQFF.

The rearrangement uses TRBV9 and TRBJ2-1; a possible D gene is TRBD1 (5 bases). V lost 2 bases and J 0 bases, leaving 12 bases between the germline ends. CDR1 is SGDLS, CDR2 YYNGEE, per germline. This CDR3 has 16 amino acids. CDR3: CASSVRGDSSYNEQFF. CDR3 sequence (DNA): TGTGCCAGCAGCGTTCGAGGCGACAGCTCCTACAATGAGCAGTTCTTC.

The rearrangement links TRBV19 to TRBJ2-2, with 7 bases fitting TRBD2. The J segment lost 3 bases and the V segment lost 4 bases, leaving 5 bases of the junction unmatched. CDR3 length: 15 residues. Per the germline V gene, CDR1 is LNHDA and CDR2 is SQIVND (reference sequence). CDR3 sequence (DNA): TGTGCCAGTAGTACGGCGGGAGTGTACACCGGGGAGCTGTTTTTT. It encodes CASSTAGVYTGELFF.